Sequencing of this T cell receptor (beta chain) was carried out in a study of human CD4 T cells and Enterobacteriaceae. Detection sensitivity for ex vivo total memory CD4+ was one cell in 200,000. Clones were read by immunoSEQ multiplex PCR, and TCRdb kept only the in-frame ones, dropping some. The sample contains tens of thousands of clones, approximately 81% of which appear only once. Study-wide points: Only same-donor CFSE-low culture sequences were used to infer reactivity.

Memory CD4+ T cells were sorted as all CD4+ cells except CD45RA+CCR7+CD95- naive cells, over 95% pure. Swiss blood donation centers supplied the healthy donor blood. Before sorting, cells positive for CD8, CD14, CD16, CD56, CD19 or bright CD25 were removed. In regard to this clone: Its antigen is currently unknown.

V lost 4 bases and J 1 base, leaving 10 bases between the germline ends. Germline CDR1 reads MGHRA; CDR2 reads YSYEKL. The CDR3 has 14 amino acids. Input material: memory CD4+ T cells from blood. The V gene is TRBV4-1, the J gene TRBJ1-1; a possible D gene is TRBD1 (5 bases). The receptor was derived from a human donor in good health. The CDR3 protein is CASSRPGQNTEAFF. The DNA of the CDR3 is TGCGCCAGCAGCCGACCGGGGCAGAACACTGAAGCTTTCTTT.